This T cell receptor (beta chain) was sequenced for a study of cytomegalovirus exposure and HLA in healthy donors. CDR1 is MGHRA and CDR2 is YSYEKL in the germline V gene. The length of the CDR3 is 14 residues. V lost 0 bases to trimming and J lost 3 bases, with 9 bases between them. Primers included in the PCR were 60 Vbeta and 13 Jbeta primers. TCRdb's copy holds only in-frame clones and misses some; the assay was immunoSEQ multiplex PCR. The data hold about 130,000 clones, with around 70% observed a single time. The origin of this receptor is a male donor in good health and CMV-seronegative. The gene calls are TRBV4-1 and TRBJ2-7; tentatively, D is TRBD1 (6 bases). Sequenced sample: PBMCs. CDR3 DNA sequence: TGCGCCAGCAGCCAAGATACGACAGGCTACGAGCAGTACTTC. Amino acids: CASSQDTTGYEQYF.